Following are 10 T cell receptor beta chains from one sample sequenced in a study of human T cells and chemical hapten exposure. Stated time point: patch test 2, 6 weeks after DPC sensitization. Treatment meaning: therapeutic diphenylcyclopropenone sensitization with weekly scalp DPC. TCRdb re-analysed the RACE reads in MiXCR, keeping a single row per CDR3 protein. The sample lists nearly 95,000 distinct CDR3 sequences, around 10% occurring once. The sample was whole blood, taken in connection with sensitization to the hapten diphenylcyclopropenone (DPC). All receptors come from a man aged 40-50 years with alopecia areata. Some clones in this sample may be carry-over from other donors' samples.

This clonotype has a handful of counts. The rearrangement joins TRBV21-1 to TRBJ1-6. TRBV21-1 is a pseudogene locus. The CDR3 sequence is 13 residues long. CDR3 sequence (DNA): TGTGCCAGCAGCATTCGGAGTTATTCACCCCTCCACTTT. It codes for CASSIRSYSPLHF.

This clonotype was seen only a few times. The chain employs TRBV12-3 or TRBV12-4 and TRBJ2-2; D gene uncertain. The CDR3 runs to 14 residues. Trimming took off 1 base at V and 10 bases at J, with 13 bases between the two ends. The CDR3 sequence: CASSLGSGGEELFF. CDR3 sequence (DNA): TGTGCCAGCAGTTTAGGGTCCGGTGGAGAGGAGCTGTTTTTT.

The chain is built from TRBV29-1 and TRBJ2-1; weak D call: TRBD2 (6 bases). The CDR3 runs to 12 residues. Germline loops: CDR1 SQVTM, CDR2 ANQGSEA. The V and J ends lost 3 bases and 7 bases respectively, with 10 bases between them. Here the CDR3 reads CSVEGGWNEQFF. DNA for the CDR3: TGCAGCGTTGAGGGGGGTTGGAATGAGCAGTTCTTC.

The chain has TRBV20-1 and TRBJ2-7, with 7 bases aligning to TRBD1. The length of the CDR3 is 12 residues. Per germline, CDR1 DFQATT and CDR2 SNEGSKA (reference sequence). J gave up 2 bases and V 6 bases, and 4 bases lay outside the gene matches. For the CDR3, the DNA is TGCAGTGCCAGACAGGGACCCTACGAGCAGTACTTC. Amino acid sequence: CSARQGPYEQYF.

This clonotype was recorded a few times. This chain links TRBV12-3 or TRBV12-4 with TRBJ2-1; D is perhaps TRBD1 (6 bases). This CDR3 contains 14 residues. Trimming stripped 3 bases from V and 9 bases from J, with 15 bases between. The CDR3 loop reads CASSFVDRMGEQFF. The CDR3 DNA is TGTGCCAGCAGTTTTGTCGACAGGATGGGTGAGCAGTTCTTC.

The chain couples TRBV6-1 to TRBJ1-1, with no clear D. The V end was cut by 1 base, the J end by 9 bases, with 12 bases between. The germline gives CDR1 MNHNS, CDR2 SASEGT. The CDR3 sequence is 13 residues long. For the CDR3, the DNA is TGTGCCAGCAGTGAAGTCTGGCAACCGAAAGCTTTCTTT. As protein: CASSEVWQPKAFF.

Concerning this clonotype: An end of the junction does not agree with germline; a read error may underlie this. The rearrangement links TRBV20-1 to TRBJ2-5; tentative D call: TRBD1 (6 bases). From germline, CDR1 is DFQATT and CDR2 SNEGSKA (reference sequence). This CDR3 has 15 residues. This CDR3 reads CSARGDIGDEETQNF. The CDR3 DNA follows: TGCAGTGCTAGGGGGGACATAGGAGACGAAGAGACCCAGAACTTC.

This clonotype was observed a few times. As DNA, the CDR3 is TGTGCCAGTAGAACTGACATCACCGGGGAGCTGTTTTTT. Translated: CASRTDITGELFF. The V and J genes are TRBV19 and TRBJ2-2, with D uncertain. Deletions cut 6 bases from V and 4 bases from J, with 9 bases between. From germline, CDR1 is LNHDA and CDR2 SQIVND (reference sequence). This CDR3 region has 13 residues.

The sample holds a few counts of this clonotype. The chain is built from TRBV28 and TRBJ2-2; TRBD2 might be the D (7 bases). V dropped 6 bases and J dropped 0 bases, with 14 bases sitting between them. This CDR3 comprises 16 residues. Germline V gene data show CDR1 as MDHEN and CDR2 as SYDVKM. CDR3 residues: CASSDGGTSNTGELFF. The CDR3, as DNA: TGTGCCAGCAGCGACGGGGGGACATCGAACACCGGGGAGCTGTTTTTT. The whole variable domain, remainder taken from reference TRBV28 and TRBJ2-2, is DVKVTQSSRYLVKRTGEKVFLECVQDMDHENMFWYRQDPGLGLRLIYFSYDVKMKEKGDIPEGYSVSREKKERFSLILESASTNQTSMYLCASSDGGTSNTGELFFGEGSRLTVL.

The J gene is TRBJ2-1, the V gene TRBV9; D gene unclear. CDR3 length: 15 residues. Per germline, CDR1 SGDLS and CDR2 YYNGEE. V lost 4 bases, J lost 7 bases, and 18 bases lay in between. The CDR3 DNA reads TGTGCCAGCAGCTTAGGGTTTGGAGTAGGTAATGAGCAGTTCTTC. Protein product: CASSLGFGVGNEQFF.